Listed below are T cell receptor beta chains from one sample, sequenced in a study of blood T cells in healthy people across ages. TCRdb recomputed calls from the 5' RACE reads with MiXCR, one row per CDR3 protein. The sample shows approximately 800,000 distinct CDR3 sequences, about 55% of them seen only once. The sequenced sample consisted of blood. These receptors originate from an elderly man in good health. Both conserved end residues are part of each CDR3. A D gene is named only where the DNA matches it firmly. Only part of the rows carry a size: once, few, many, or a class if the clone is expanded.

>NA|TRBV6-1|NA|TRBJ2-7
TGTGCCAGCGGACTTAAGGGTATTTACGAGCAGTACTTC
CASGLKGIYEQYF
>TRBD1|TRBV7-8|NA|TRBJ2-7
TGTGCCAGCAGCCCGACGACAGGGAGCTCCTACGAGCAGTACTTC
CASSPTTGSSYEQYF
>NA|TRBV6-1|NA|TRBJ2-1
TGTGCCAGCAGTGAGGGTGGGGGGCTGGGCTACAATGAGCAGTTCTTC
CASSEGGGLGYNEQFF
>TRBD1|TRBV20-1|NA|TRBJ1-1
TGCAGTGCTCAGAGGACAGGGGGAATGAACACTGAAGCTTTCTTT
CSAQRTGGMNTEAFF
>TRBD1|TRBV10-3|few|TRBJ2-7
TGTGCCATCAGTGAGTTCCTGGGGTCAGGGGGTGTTTCCTACGAGCAGTACTTC
CAISEFLGSGGVSYEQYF
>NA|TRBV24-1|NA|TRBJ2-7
TGTGCCACCAGTGATCCAGGGGTTGGAAACGAGCAGTACTTC
CATSDPGVGNEQYF
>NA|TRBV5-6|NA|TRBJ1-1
TGTGCCAGCAGCTCTTCGAGGACACATAACACTGAAGCTTTCTTT
CASSSSRTHNTEAFF
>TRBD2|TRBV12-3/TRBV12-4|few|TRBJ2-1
TGTGCCAGCAGCCCAGGGACTAGCGAGAGATACAATGAGCAGTTCTTC
CASSPGTSERYNEQFF
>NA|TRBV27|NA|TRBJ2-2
TGTGCCAGCAGTTTTCGGACGGTGAACACCGGGGAGCTGTTTTTT
CASSFRTVNTGELFF
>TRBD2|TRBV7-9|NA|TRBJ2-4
TGTGCCAGCAGCTTAGGGGGACTAGCGGGCCCCAAAAACATTCAGTACTTC
CASSLGGLAGPKNIQYF
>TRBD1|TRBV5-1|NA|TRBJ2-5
TGCGCCAGCAGCTTTCAGGGGGCTCGCCAAGAGACCCAGTACTTC
CASSFQGARQETQYF
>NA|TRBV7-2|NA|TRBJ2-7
TGTGCCAGCAGCTCAAGCGGGACAGACCCCTACGAGCAGTACTTC
CASSSSGTDPYEQYF
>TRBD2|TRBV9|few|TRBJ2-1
TGTGCCAGCAGCGTAGTGGTCGGCGGGAGGGTAAATGAGCAGTTCTTC
CASSVVVGGRVNEQFF
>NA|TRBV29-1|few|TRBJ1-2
TGCAGCATTCGCGGACAGAGCCTTGTCGACTACACCTTC
CSIRGQSLVDYTF
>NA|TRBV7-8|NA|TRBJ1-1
TGTGCCAGCAGCTTATCCCCGGGCAGGGTGGCTGAAGCTTTCTTT
CASSLSPGRVAEAFF
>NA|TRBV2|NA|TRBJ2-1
TGTGCCAGCAGTGAAGCGGAGGGTAGTGAGCAGTTCTTC
CASSEAEGSEQFF
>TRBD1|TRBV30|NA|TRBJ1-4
TGTGCCTGGAGGAACAGGGGCTATGAAAAACTGTTTTTT
CAWRNRGYEKLFF
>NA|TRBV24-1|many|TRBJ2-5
TGTGCCACCAGTGATTTAGTGGGAGTGCAAGAGACCCAGTACTTC
CATSDLVGVQETQYF
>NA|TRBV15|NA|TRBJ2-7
TGTACCACCAGCAGAGATGCGGGATTAGACGAGCAGTACTTC
CTTSRDAGLDEQYF
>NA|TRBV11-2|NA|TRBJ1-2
TGTGCCAGCAGCTCCCCGACAGGCTTTGCTAACTATGGCTACACCTTC
CASSSPTGFANYGYTF
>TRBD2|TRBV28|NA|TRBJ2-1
TGTGCCAGCAGTTCTAGCGGGAGCCCCCGGTACAATGAGCAGTTCTTC
CASSSSGSPRYNEQFF
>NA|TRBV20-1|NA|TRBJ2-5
TGCAGTGCTAGAGATGGGGCAGGGAGGACCCAGTACTTC
CSARDGAGRTQYF
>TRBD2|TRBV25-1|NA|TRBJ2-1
TGTGCCAGCAGTGAATCACTAGCGGGAGTGTGGACCTACAATGAGCAGTTCTTC
CASSESLAGVWTYNEQFF
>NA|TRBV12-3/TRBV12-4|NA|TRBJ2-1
TGTGCCAGCAGTCCTCTGCCCAGCCGGGATGAGCAGTTCTTC
CASSPLPSRDEQFF
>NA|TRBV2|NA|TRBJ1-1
TGTGCCAGCAGTGAAGAGGGGGGAGTCATGAACACTGAAGCTTTCTTT
CASSEEGGVMNTEAFF
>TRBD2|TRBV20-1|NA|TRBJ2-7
TGCAGTGCCTCCTTAAAGCGGGAGGGTTCCTACGAGCAGTACTTC
CSASLKREGSYEQYF
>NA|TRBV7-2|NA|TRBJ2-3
TGTGCCAGCAGCAAGGCGGAGAGATACGCGTATTTT
CASSKAERYAYF
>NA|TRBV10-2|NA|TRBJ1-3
TGCGCCAGCAGTGAAGTATGGGCACCCTCAGGAAACACCATATATTTT
CASSEVWAPSGNTIYF
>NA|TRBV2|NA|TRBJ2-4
TGTGCCAGCAGAGACGCGGGTCGACTGGCCAAAAACATTCAGTACTTC
CASRDAGRLAKNIQYF
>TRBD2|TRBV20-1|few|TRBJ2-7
TGCAGTGCTAGAGCCTTTGGACTAGCGGGAGGGCTCGCCTACGAGCAGTACTTC
CSARAFGLAGGLAYEQYF
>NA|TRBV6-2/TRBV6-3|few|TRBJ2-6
TGTGCCAGCGAGCAGAGGGAATTTTCTGGGGCCAACGTCCTGACTTTC
CASEQREFSGANVLTF
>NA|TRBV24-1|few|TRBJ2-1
TGTGCCACCAGTGATTTCCAGCGGCCGCAGTTCTTC
CATSDFQRPQFF
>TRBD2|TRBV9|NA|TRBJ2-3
TGTGCCAGCAGCGTATCCGGCGGACGAGCGGGAGCCGGGACAGATACGCAGTATTTT
CASSVSGGRAGAGTDTQYF
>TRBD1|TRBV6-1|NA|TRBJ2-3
TGTGCCAGCAGCGACAGGGGACAGCGAGGGACCCACAGATACGCGTATTTT
CASSDRGQRGTHRYAYF
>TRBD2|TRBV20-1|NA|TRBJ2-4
TGCAGTGCGACTATAGGACTAGTTCAAGTGGGGAACATTCAGTACTTC
CSATIGLVQVGNIQYF
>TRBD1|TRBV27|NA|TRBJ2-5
TGTGCCAGCAGTTCCGGGACAGGGGTAGAGACCCAGTACTTC
CASSSGTGVETQYF
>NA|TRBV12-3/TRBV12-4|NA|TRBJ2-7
TGTGCCAGCAGCCTAGGACATCTCGAGCAGTACTTC
CASSLGHLEQYF
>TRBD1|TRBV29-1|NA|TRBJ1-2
TGCAGCGTCGGGGACAGGGTTAACTATGGCTACACCTTC
CSVGDRVNYGYTF
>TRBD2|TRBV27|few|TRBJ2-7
TGTGCCAGCATCCCCCGGGAGGGTAGCAACGAGCAGTACTTC
CASIPREGSNEQYF
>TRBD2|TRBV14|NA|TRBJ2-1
TGTGCCAGCAGCCCCCGGACTAGCGGGATAAAGTATGAGCAGTTCTTC
CASSPRTSGIKYEQFF
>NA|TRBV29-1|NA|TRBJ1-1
TGCAGCGTTGAAGCGGGTTTGGGCACTGAAGCTTTCTTT
CSVEAGLGTEAFF
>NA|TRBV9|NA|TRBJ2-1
TGTGCCAGCAGCGTAGATGGTAGCTACAATGAGCAGTTCTTC
CASSVDGSYNEQFF
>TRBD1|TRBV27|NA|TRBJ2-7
TGTGCCAGCGGTACGAGACAGGGCGCCTACGAGCAGTACTTC
CASGTRQGAYEQYF
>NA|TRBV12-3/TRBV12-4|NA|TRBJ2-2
TGTGCCAGCAGTTTATGGGGGGGGCGCGGATTGGTGGAGCTGTTTTTT
CASSLWGGRGLVELFF
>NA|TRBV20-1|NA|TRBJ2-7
TGCAGTGCTTCAACCCCGACCCGATACGACGAGCAGTACTTC
CSASTPTRYDEQYF